This T cell receptor (beta chain) originates from a study of cytomegalovirus exposure and HLA in healthy donors. The CDR3 spans 13 residues. Germline-derived CDR1 and CDR2 are KGHSH and LQKENI. Notes on this clone: The antigen remains undetermined. Germline is not matched at one junction end, which may reflect a read error.

Whole-study findings and limits: For presence/absence analyses, sequencing depth was assumed to be roughly uniform across donors.

This PCR relied on a set of 60 Vbeta primers and 13 Jbeta primers. Clones were sequenced by immunoSEQ multiplex PCR, and TCRdb holds only the in-frame ones, with some missing. This sample carries approximately 96,000 clones, with 4.5% to 6.5% going to the ten biggest clones. The sequenced material came from PBMCs. This TCR came from a girl under 18 in good health and CMV-seropositive. The V and J genes are TRBV18 and TRBJ1-1; TRBD1 agrees at 9 bases. This chain's CDR3 is CASSRGQGSEDFF. The CDR3 nucleotides are TGTGCCAGCTCACGGGGACAGGGATCCGAAGATTTCTTT.